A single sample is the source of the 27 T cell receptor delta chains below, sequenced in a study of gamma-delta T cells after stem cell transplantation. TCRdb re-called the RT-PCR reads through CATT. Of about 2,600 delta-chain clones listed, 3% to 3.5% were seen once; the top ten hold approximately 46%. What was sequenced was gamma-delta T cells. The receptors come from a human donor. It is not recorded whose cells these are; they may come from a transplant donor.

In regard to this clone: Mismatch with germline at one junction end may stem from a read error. The CDR3 DNA reads TGTGCTCTTGGTGAACCCCTTAACGGATTCCAACTATTCGCCGTTTTTACTGGGGGATACGCCAAGTACACCGATAAACTCATCTTT. This translates into CALGEPLNGFQLFAVFTGGYAKYTDKLIF. The genes are TRDV1 and TRDJ1, with 13 bases aligning to TRDD3. The V gene's germline CDR1 is TSWWSYY and CDR2 QGS. The CDR3 has 29 amino acids.

In DNA, the CDR3 is TGTGCCTCCACTGCTCCCTACCTCCGGTACTGGGGGATACGCCCGTATTTCACCGATAAACTCATCTTT. This gives the protein CASTAPYLRYWGIRPYFTDKLIF. This chain joins TRDV3 and TRDJ1; TRDD3 matches at 13 bases. V lost 4 bases and J lost 1; bases outside the gene matches: 30. The CDR3 is 23 residues long. The germline V gene encodes CDR1 TVYSNPD and CDR2 GDNSRS (reference sequence).

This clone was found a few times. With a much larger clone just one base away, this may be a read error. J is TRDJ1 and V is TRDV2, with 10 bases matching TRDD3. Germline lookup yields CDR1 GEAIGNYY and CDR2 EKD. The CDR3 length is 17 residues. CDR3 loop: CACDSIPGLGDADKPIF. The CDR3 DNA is TGTGCCTGTGACTCGATTCCGGGACTGGGGGATGCCGATAAACCCATCTTT.

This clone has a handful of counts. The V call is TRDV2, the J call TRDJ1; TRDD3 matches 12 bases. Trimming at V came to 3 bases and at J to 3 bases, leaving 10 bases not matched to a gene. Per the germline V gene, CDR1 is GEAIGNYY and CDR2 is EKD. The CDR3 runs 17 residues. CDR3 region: CACDSVLLGDTPDKLIF. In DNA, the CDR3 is TGTGCCTGTGACTCTGTTCTACTGGGGGATACTCCCGATAAACTCATCTTT.

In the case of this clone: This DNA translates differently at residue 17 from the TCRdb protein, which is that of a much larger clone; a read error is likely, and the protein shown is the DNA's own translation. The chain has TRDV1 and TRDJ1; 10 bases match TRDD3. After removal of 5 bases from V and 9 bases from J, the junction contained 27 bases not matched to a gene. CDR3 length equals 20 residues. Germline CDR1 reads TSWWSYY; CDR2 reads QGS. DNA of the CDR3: TGTGCTCTTGGGATCCGAATATTCCTCGCGTACTGGGGGATGAGTGGGGAACTCATCTTT. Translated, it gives CALGIRIFLAYWGMSGELIF.

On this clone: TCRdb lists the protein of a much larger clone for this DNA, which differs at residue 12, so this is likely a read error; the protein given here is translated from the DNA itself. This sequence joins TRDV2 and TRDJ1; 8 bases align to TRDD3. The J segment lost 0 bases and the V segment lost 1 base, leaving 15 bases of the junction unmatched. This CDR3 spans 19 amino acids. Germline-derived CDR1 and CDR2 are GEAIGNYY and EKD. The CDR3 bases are TGTGCCTGTGACACGGGTTTACTGGGGGGCTCGCTCTACACCGATAAACTCATCTTT. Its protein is CACDTGLLGGSLYTDKLIF.

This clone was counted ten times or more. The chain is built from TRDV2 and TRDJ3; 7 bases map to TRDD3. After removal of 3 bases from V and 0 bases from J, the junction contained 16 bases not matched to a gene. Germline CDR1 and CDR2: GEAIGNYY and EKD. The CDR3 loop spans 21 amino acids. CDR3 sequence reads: CACDPVEGLGISSWDTRQMFF. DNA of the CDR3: TGTGCCTGTGACCCCGTCGAGGGACTGGGGATAAGCTCCTGGGACACCCGACAGATGTTTTTC.

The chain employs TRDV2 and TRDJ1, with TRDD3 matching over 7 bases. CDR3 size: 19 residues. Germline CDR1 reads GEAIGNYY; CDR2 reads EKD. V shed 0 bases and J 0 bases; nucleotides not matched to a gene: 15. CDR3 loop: CACDTVALLGGGYTDKLIF. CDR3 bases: TGTGCCTGTGACACCGTCGCCCTGCTGGGGGGTGGGTACACCGATAAACTCATCTTT.

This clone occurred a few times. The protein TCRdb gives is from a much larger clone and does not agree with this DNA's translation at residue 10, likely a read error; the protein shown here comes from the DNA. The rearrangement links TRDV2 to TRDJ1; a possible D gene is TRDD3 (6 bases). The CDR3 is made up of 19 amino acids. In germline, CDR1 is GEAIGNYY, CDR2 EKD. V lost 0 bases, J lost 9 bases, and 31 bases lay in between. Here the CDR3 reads CACDTEFAGEYGGEGQLIF. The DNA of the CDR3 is TGTGCCTGTGACACCGAGTTTGCTGGGGAATACGGAGGTGAAGGCCAACTCATCTTT.

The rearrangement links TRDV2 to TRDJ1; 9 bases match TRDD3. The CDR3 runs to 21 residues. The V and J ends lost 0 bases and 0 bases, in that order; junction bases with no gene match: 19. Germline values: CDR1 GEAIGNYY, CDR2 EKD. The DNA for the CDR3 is TGTGCCTGTGACACCGTGGGTAGTACTGGGGGACCCCCAAGGTACACCGATAAACTCATCTTT. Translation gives CACDTVGSTGGPPRYTDKLIF.

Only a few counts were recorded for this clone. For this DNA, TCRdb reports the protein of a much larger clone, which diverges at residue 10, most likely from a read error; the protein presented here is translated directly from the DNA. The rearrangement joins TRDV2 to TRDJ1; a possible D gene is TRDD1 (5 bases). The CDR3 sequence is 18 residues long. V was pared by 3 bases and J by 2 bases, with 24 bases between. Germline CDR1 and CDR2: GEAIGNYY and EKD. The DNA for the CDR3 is TGTGCCTGTGACGCGCTTACAGAAGTTGATAGTTCTACCGATAAACTCATCTTT. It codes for CACDALTEVDSSTDKLIF.

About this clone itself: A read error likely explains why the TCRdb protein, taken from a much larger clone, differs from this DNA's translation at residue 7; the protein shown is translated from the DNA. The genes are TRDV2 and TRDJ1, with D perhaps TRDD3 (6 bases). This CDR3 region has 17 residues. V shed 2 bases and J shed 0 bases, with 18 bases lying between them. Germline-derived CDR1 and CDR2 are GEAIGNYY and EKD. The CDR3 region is CACDSVYGGSYTDKLIF. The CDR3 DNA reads TGTGCCTGTGACAGCGTGTATGGGGGGTCGTACACCGATAAACTCATCTTT.

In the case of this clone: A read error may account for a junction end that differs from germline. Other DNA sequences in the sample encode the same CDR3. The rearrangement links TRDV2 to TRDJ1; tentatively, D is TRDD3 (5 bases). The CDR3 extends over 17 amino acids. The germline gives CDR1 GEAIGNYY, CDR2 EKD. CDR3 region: CACDTVGTATYTDKLIF. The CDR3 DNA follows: TGTGCCTGTGACACGGTGGGGACGGCAACTTACACCGATAAACTGATCTTT.

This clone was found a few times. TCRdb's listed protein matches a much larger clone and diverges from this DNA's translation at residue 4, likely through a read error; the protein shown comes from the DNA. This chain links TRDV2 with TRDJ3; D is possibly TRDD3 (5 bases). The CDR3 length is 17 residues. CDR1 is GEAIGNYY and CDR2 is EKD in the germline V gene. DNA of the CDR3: TGTGCCTGTGGCACCGCGGGGGCGCCTGGGGACACCCGACAGATGTTTTTC. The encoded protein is CACGTAGAPGDTRQMFF.

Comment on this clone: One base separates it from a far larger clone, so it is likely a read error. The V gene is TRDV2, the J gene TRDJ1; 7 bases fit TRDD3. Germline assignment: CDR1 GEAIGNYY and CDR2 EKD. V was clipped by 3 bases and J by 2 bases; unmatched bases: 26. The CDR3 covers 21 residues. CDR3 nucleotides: TGTGCCTGTGACGCCGTCGGGTACGACGAGGGGGATCCCCAAGGGACCGATAAACTCATCTTT. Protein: CACDAVGYDEGDPQGTDKLIF.

The CDR3 spells CAYNPTSTDKLIF. For the CDR3, the DNA is TGTGCCTACAATCCTACGTCCACCGATAAACTCATCTTT. The rearrangement joins TRDV3 to TRDJ1; maybe TRDD2 (6 bases). The CDR3 extends over 13 amino acids. Germline loops: CDR1 TVYSNPD, CDR2 GDNSRS (reference sequence). The ends were cut back, 4 bases at V and 1 base at J, with 13 bases in the middle.

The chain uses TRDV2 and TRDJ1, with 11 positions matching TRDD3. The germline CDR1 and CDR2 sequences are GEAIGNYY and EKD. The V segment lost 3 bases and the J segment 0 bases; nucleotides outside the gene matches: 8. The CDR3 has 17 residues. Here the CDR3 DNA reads TGTGCCTGTGACCCCGTGGGGGATACGACCCACACCGATAAACTCATCTTT. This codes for CACDPVGDTTHTDKLIF.

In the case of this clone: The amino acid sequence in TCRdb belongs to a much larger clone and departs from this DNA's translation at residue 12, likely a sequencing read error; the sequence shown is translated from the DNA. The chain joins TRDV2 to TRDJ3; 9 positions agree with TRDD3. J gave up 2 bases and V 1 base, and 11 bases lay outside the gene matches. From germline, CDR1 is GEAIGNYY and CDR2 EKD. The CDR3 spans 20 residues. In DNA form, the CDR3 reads TGTGCCTGTGACACACCTGGGGGATCCCCGAGCCCCTGGGACACCCGACAGATGTTTTTC. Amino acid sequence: CACDTPGGSPSPWDTRQMFF.

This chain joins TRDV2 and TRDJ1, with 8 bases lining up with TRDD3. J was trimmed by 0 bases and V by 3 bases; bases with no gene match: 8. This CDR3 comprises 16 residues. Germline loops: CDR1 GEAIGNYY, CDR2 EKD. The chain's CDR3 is CACDLLGVPYTDKLIF. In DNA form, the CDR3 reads TGTGCCTGTGACTTACTGGGGGTCCCGTACACCGATAAACTCATCTTT.

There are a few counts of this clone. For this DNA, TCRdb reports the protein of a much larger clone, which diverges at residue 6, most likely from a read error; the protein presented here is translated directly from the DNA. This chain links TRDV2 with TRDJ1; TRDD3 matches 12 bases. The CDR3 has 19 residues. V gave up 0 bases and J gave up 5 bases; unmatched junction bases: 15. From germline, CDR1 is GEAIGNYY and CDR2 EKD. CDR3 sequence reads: CACDTVSTGGYPYRDKLIF. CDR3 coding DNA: TGTGCCTGTGACACCGTCAGTACTGGGGGATACCCCTACCGAGATAAACTCATCTTT.

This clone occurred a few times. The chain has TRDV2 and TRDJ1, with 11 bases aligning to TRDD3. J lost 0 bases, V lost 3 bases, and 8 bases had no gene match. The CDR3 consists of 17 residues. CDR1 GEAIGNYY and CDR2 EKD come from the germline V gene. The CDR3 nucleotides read TGTGCCTGTGACTCAGTGGGGGATACGCGGTACACCGATAAACTCATCTTT. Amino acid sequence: CACDSVGDTRYTDKLIF.

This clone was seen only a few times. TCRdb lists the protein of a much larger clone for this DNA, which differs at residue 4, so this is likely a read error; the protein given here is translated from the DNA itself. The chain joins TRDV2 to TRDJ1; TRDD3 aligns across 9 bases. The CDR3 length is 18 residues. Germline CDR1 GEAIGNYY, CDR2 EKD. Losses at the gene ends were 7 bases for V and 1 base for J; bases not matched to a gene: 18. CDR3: CACYFLTGGRETTDKLIF. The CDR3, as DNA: TGTGCCTGCTACTTCCTCACTGGGGGAAGAGAGACCACCGATAAACTCATCTTT.

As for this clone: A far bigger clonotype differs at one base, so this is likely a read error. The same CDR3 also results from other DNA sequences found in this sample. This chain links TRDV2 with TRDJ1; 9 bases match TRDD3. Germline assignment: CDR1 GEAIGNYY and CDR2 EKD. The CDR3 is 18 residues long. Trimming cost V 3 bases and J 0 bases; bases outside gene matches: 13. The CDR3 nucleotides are TGTGCCTGTGACGGGATCCGACTGGGGGACACGGACACCGATAAACTCATCTTT. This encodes CACDGIRLGDTDTDKLIF.

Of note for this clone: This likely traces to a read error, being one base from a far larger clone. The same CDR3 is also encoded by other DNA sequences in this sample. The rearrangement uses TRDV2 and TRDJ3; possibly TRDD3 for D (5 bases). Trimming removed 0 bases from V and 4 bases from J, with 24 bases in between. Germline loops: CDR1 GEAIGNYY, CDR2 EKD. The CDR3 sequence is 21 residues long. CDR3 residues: CACDTADSRTGKAWDTRQMFF. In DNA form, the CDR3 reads TGTGCCTGTGACACCGCGGATAGCCGTACTGGAAAGGCTTGGGACACCCGACAGATGTTTTTC.

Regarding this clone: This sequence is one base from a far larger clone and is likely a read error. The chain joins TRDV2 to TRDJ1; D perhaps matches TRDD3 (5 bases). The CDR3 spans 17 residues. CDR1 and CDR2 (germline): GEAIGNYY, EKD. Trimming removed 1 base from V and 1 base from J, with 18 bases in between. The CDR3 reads CACDTLLEDHLTDKLIF. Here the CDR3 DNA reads TGTGCCTGTGACACATTACTGGAGGATCACCTCACCGATAAACTCATCTTT.

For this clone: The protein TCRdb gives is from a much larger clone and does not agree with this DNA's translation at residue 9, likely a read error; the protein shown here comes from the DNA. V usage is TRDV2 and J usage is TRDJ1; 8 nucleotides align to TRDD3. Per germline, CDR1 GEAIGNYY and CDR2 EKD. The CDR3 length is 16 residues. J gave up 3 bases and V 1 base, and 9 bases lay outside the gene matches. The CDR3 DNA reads TGTGCCTGTGACACTCTACTGGGGGGTACTTCCGATAAACTCATCTTT. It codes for CACDTLLGGTSDKLIF.

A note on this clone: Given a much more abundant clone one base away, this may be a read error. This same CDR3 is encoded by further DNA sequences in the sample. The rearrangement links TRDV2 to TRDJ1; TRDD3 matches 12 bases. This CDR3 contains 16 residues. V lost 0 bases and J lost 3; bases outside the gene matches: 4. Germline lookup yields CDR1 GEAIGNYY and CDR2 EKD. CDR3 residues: CACDTLLGDTPDKLIF. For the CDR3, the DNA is TGTGCCTGTGACACCCTACTGGGGGATACTCCCGATAAACTCATCTTT.